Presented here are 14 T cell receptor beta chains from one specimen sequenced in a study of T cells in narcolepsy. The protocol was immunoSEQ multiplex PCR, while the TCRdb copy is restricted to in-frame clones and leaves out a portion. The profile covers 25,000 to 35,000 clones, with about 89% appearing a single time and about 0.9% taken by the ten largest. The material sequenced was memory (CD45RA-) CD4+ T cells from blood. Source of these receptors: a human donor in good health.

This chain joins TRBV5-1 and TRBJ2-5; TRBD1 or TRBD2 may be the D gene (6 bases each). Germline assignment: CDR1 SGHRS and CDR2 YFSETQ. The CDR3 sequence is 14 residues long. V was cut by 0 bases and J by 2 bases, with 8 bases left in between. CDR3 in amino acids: CASSLGGGQETQYF. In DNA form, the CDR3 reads TGCGCCAGCAGCTTGGGAGGGGGGCAAGAGACCCAGTACTTC.

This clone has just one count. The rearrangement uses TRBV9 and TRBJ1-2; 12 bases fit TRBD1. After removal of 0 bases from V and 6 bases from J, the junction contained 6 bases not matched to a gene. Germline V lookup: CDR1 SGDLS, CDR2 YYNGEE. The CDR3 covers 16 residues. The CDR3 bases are TGTGCCAGCAGCGTAGCAGGGACAGGGGGCTTCGATGGCTACACCTTC. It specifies CASSVAGTGGFDGYTF.

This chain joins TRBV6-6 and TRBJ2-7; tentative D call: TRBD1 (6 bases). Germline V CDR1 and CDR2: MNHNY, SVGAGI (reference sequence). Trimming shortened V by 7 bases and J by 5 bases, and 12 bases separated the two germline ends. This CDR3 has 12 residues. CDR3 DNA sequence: TGTGCCAGCAAGGACAGTTTTAACGAGCAGTACTTC. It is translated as CASKDSFNEQYF.

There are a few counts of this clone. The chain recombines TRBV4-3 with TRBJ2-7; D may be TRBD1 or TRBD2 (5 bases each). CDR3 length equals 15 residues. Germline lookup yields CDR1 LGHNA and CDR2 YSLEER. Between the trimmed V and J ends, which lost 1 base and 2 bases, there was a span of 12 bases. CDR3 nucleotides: TGCGCCAGCAGCCAAGGTCGGGACGCTGCCTACGAGCAGTACTTC. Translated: CASSQGRDAAYEQYF.

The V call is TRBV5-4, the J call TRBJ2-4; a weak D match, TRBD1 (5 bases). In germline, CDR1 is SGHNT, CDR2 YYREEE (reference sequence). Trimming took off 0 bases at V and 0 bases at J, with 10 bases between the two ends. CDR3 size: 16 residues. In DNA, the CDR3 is TGTGCCAGCAGCTTGGACCAGGGTCTAGCCAAAAACATTCAGTACTTC. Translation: CASSLDQGLAKNIQYF.

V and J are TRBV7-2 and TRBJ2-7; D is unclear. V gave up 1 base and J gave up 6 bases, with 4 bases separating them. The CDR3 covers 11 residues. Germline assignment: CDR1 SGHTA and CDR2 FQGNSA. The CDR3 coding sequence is TGTGCCAGCAGCTTAGTCGGCGAGCAGTACTTC. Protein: CASSLVGEQYF.

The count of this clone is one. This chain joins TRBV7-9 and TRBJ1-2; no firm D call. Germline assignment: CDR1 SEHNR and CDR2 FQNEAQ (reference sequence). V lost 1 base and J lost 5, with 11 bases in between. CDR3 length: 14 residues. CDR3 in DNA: TGTGCCAGCAGCTTAGTCGTGGCTTCTTATGGCTACACCTTC. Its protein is CASSLVVASYGYTF.

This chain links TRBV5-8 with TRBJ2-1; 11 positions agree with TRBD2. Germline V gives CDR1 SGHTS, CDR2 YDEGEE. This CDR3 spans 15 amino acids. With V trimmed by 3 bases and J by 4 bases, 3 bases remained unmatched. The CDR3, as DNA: TGTGCCAGCAGCTCGGGACTAGCGGATTACAATGAGCAGTTCTTC. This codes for CASSSGLADYNEQFF.

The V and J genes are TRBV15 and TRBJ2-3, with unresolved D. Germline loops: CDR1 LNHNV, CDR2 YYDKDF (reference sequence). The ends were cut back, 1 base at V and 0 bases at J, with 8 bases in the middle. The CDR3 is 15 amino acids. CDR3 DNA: TGTGCCACCAGCAGAGGCGGTTCTAGCACAGATACGCAGTATTTT. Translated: CATSRGGSSTDTQYF.

In DNA form, the CDR3 reads TGTGCCAGCAGTGAATATAGCGGGAGGGCCGCGGACACCGGGGAGCTGTTTTTT. Its protein is CASSEYSGRAADTGELFF. The V and J genes are TRBV25-1 and TRBJ2-2; 11 bases are shared with TRBD2. Germline trimming cut 0 bases from V and 3 bases from J; bases unmatched to any gene: 6. CDR1 is MGHDK and CDR2 is SYGVNS in the germline V gene. This CDR3 is 18 amino acids long. The variable domain in full, with the rest retrieved from reference TRBV25-1 and TRBJ2-2, is EADIYQTPRYLVIGTGKKITLECSQTMGHDKMYWYQQDPGMELHLIHYSYGVNSTEKGDLSSESTVSRIRTEHFPLTLESARPSHTSQYLCASSEYSGRAADTGELFFGEGSRLTVL.

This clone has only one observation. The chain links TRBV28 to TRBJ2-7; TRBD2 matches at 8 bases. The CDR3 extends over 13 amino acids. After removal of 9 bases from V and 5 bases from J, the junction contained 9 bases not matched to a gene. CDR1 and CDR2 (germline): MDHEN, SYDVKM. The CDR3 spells CASSGRAPHEQYF. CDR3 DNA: TGTGCCAGTTCCGGGAGGGCCCCCCACGAGCAGTACTTC.

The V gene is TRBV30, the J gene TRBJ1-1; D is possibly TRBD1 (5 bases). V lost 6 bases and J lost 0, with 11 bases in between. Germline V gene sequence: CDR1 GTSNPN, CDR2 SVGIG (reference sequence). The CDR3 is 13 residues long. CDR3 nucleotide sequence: TGTGCCTGTGATGGGGGGATGAACACTGAAGCTTTCTTT. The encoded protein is CACDGGMNTEAFF.

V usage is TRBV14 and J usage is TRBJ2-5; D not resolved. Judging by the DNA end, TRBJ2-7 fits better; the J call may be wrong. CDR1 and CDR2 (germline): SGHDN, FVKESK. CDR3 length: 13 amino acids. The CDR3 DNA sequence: TGTGCCAGCCTGGGCGGTAGCTCCTACGAGCAGTACTTC. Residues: CASLGGSSYEQYF.

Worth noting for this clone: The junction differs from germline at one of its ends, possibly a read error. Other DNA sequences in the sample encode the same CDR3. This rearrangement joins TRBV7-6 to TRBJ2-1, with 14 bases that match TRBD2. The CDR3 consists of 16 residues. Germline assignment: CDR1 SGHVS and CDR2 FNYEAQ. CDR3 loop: CASSLAGLAGEWEQFF. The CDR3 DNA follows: TGTGCCAGCAGCCTAGCGGGACTAGCGGGAGAATGGGAGCAGTTCTTC.